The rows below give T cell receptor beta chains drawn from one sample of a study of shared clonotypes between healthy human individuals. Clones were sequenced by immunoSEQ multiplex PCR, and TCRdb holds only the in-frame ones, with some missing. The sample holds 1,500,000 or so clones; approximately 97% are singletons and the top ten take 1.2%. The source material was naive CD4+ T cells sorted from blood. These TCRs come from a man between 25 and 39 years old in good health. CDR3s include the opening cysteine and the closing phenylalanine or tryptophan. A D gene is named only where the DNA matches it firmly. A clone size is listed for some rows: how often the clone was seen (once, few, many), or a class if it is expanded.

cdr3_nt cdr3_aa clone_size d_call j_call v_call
TGCGCCAGCAGCTTGGCCCCCGGGGGCTTGCAGCCCCAGCATTTT CASSLAPGGLQPQHF - - TRBJ1-5 TRBV5-1
TGTGCCAGCACCACCAATGGGATCGAGCAGTACTTC CASTTNGIEQYF - - TRBJ2-7 TRBV28
TGCAGTGCTAGCTTCTTCCAGACCCAGTACTTC CSASFFQTQYF - - TRBJ2-5 TRBV20-1
TGCAGCTACAACTCAGGGAGTATTACCGGGGAGCTGTTTTTT CSYNSGSITGELFF - - TRBJ2-2 TRBV29-1
TGTGCCAGCAGTGAGGTCCGCACCGGGGAGCTGTTTTTT CASSEVRTGELFF - - TRBJ2-2 TRBV2
TGTGCCACCAGCAGAGATCTCGCGCCGAGGGGTGGTGAGCAGTTCTTC CATSRDLAPRGGEQFF - - TRBJ2-1 TRBV15
TGTGCCAGCAGTTTCCCGGGACAGGGGGGAGGTGGCTACACCTTC CASSFPGQGGGGYTF - TRBD1 TRBJ1-2 TRBV6-6
TGTGCCATCAGTGTTTCCCAGCACTCCTACGAGCAGTACTTC CAISVSQHSYEQYF - - TRBJ2-7 TRBV10-3
TGTGCCAGCAGGGTCAGGGACCATCAGCCCCAGCATTTT CASRVRDHQPQHF - - TRBJ1-5 TRBV6-5
TGTGCCAGCAGCTTAGTTCAGGTTAAGACCGGGGAGCTGTTTTTT CASSLVQVKTGELFF - - TRBJ2-2 TRBV7-2
TGCGCCAGCAGTGACGACAGGGGCACCTTCTCCTACGAGCAGTACTTC CASSDDRGTFSYEQYF - TRBD1 TRBJ2-7 TRBV5-1
TGTGCCAGCAGCGTAGCCGGGGGCGGGTACGAGCAGTACTTC CASSVAGGGYEQYF - - TRBJ2-7 TRBV9
TGTGCCAGCTCACCACGGGATAGCCGGGGGGATGAGCAGTTCTTC CASSPRDSRGDEQFF - TRBD2 TRBJ2-1 TRBV18
TGCGCCAGCAGCGAAGGGAGGACAGGGGACTATGGCTACACCTTC CASSEGRTGDYGYTF - TRBD1 TRBJ1-2 TRBV5-1
TGTGCCATCAGTGAAAGGGACAGCCCGAAAACCGCTGAAGCTTTCTTT CAISERDSPKTAEAFF - TRBD1 TRBJ1-1 TRBV10-3
TGTGCCAGCTCACAGGGACTAGCGGGAGTCTACGAGCAGTACTTC CASSQGLAGVYEQYF - TRBD2 TRBJ2-7 TRBV18
TGCGCCAGCAGCTCCGGTCTCCCGGGGATGAACACTGAAGCTTTCTTT CASSSGLPGMNTEAFF once - TRBJ1-1 TRBV5-1
TGTGCCAGCAGTTTCGGGTTCGGGTCCTACGAGCAGTACTTC CASSFGFGSYEQYF - - TRBJ2-7 TRBV27
TGTGCCAGCAGTGAACAAGCGGGAGCCTACGAGCAGTACTTC CASSEQAGAYEQYF - TRBD2 TRBJ2-7 TRBV6-1
TGTGCCAGCTCACTACAGGGTCTCCAAGAGACCCAGTACTTC CASSLQGLQETQYF - - TRBJ2-5 TRBV18
TGTGCCAGCAGTTCCTTAGCGGGAGAATCTTATGGCGAGCAGTACTTC CASSSLAGESYGEQYF - TRBD2 TRBJ2-7 TRBV28
TGTGCCAGCAGCTTCTACGAGGGAGCAATGGAGACCCAGTACTTC CASSFYEGAMETQYF - - TRBJ2-5 TRBV7-2
TGTGCCAGCAGGGGCAGCGGGGAGCTGTTTTTT CASRGSGELFF - - TRBJ2-2 TRBV5-4
TGTGCCAGCAGTCCTGGACCGGACAGGGACGAGCAGTACTTC CASSPGPDRDEQYF - TRBD1 TRBJ2-7 TRBV2
TGCGCCAGCAGCTTACATGGGGCGTACGAGCAGTACTTC CASSLHGAYEQYF - - TRBJ2-7 TRBV5-1
TGTGCCAGCAGTGAAGTGGGACACCAAGGAGGGCTGTTTTTT CASSEVGHQGGLFF - - TRBJ2-2 TRBV6-1
TGTGCCAGCAGCTTAGTTGGGGCGGACACAGATACGCAGTATTTT CASSLVGADTDTQYF - - TRBJ2-3 TRBV7-9
TGTGCCAGCAGCCACGGTGGGGCCGGGGAGCTGTTTTTT CASSHGGAGELFF - - TRBJ2-2 TRBV9
TGTGCCAGCAGTTTGGGGGGGGCCAGACCTACCAGGGAGCTGTTTTTT CASSLGGARPTRELFF - - TRBJ2-2 TRBV28
TGTGCCAGCAGCTTGGCCGGGGTGGAGACCCAGTACTTC CASSLAGVETQYF - - TRBJ2-5 TRBV5-5
TGTGCCAGCAGTGCTACGGGAGTAGCTAAAAACATTCAGTACTTC CASSATGVAKNIQYF - - TRBJ2-4 TRBV2
TGCGCCAGCAGCCCCGGAATAGAGACAGGGGAGGTTGGCTACACCTTC CASSPGIETGEVGYTF - TRBD1 TRBJ1-2 TRBV5-1
TGTGCCAGCTCACCGTCGGGGACAGGGGTCCCCCAGCCCCAGCATTTT CASSPSGTGVPQPQHF - TRBD1 TRBJ1-5 TRBV18
TGTGCCAGCAGACTTAGTGGATACGAGCAGTACTTC CASRLSGYEQYF - - TRBJ2-7 TRBV28
TGTGCCAGCAGCTTGGCGGGCGACTACAATGAGCAGTTCTTC CASSLAGDYNEQFF - - TRBJ2-1 TRBV7-9
TGTGCCAGCAGCTTGGCGGGGTTTACCTACGAGCAGTACTTC CASSLAGFTYEQYF - - TRBJ2-7 TRBV5-8
TGCAGCGTTGAGATTACAGGGAGGGTGGGCACTGAAGCTTTCTTT CSVEITGRVGTEAFF - - TRBJ1-1 TRBV29-1
TGTGCCAGCAGCTCCGGGACTACGATAATTGGGGAGCAGTTCTTC CASSSGTTIIGEQFF - TRBD2 TRBJ2-1 TRBV7-9
TGTGCCAGCAGCGTACAGAGCTCCTACAATGAGCAGTTCTTC CASSVQSSYNEQFF - - TRBJ2-1 TRBV9
TGTGCCAGCAGCTTCCGGACAGAAGAGACCCAGTACTTC CASSFRTEETQYF once - TRBJ2-5 TRBV5-4
TGCGCCAGCAGCCAAGCCGGCACAGATACGCAGTATTTT CASSQAGTDTQYF - - TRBJ2-3 TRBV4-1